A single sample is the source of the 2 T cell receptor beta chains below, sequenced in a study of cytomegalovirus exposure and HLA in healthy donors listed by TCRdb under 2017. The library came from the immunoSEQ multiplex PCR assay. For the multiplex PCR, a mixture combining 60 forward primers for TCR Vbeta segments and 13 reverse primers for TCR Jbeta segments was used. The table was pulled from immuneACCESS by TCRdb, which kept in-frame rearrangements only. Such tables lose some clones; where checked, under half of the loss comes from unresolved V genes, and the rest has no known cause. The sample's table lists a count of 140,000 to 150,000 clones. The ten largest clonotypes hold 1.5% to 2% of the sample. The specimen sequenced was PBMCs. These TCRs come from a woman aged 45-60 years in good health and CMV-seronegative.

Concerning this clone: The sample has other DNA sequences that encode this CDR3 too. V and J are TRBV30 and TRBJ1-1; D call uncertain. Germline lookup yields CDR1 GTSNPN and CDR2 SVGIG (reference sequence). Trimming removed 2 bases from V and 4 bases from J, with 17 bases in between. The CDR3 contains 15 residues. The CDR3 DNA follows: TGTGCCTGGAGTATCGGTGGAGGCGACGGCACTGAAGCTTTCTTT. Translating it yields CAWSIGGGDGTEAFF.

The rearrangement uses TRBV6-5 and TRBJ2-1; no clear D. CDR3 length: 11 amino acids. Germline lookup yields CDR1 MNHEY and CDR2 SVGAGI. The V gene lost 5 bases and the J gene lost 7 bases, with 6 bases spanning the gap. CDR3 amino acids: CASSRANEQFF. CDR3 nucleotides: TGTGCCAGCAGTCGCGCTAATGAGCAGTTCTTC.